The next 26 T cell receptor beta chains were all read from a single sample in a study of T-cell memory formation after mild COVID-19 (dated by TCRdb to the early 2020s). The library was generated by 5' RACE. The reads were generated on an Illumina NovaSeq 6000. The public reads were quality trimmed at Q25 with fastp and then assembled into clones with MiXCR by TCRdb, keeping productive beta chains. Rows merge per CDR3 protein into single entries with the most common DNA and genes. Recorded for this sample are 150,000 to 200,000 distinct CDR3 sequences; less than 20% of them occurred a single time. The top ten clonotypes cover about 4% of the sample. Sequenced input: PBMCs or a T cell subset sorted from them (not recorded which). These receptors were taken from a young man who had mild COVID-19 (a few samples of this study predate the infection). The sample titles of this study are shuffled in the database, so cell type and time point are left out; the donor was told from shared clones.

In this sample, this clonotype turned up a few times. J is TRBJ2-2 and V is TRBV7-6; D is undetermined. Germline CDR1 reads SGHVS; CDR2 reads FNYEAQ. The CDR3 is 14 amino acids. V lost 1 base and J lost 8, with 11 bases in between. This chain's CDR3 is CASSLVNGEGELFF. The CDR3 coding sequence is TGTGCCAGCAGCTTAGTAAACGGTGAAGGGGAGCTGTTTTTT. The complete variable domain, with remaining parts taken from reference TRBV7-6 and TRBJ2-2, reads GAGVSQSPRYKVTKRGQDVALRCDPISGHVSLYWYRQALGQGPEFLTYFNYEAQQDKSGLPNDRFSAERPEGSISTLTIQRTEQRDSAMYRCASSLVNGEGELFFGEGSRLTVL.

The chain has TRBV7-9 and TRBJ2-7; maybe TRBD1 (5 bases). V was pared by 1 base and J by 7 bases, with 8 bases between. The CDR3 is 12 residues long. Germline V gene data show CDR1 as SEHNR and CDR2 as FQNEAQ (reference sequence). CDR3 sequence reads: CASSLEGLEQYV. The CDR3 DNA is TGTGCCAGCAGCTTAGAGGGGCTGGAGCAGTACGTC.

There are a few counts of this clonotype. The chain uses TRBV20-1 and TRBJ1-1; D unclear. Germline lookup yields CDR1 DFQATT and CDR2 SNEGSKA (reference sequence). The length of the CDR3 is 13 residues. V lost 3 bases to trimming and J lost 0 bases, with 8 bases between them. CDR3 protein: CSASRELNTEAFF. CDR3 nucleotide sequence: TGCAGTGCTAGTAGGGAGTTGAACACTGAAGCTTTCTTT.

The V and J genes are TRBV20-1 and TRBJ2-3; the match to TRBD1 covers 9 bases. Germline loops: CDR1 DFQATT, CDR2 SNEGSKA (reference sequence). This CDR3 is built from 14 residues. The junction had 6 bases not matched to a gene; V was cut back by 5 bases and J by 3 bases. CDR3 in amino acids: CSAPGQGWTDTQYF. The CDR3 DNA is TGCAGTGCTCCTGGACAGGGGTGGACAGATACGCAGTATTTT.

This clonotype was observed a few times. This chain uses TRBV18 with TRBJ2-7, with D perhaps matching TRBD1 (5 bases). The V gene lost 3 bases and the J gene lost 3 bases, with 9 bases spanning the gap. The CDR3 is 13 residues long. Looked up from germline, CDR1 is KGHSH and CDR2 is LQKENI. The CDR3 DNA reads TGTGCCAGCTCACCTAATGACAGCTACGAGCAGTACTTC. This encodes CASSPNDSYEQYF. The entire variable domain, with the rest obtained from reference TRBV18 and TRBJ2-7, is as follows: NAGVMQNPRHLVRRRGQEARLRCSPMKGHSHVYWYRQLPEEGLKFMVYLQKENIIDESGMPKERFSAEFPKEGPSILRIQQVVRGDSAAYFCASSPNDSYEQYFGPGTRLTVT.

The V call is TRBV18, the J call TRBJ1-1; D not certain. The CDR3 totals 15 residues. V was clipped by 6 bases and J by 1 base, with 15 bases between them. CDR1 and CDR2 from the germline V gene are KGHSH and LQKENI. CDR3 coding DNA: TGTGCCAGCTCCCCTGGGATACTATCGAACACTGAAGCTTTCTTT. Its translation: CASSPGILSNTEAFF.

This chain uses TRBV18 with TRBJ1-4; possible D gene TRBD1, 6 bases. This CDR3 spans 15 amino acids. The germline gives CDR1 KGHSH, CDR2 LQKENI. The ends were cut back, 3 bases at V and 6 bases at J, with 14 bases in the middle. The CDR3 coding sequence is TGTGCCAGCTCACCTTCGGGGGGCCGTGATGAAAAACTGTTTTTT. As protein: CASSPSGGRDEKLFF.

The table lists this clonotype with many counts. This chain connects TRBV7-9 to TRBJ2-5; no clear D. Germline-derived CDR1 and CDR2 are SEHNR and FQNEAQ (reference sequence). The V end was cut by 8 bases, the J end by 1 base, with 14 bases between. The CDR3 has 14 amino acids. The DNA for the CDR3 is TGTGCCAGCTTGCCGGAGTGGGGCCAAGAGACCCAGTACTTC. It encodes CASLPEWGQETQYF. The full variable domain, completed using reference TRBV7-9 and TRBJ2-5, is DTGVSQNPRHKITKRGQNVTFRCDPISEHNRLYWYRQTLGQGPEFLTYFQNEAQLEKSRLLSDRFSAERPKGSFSTLEIQRTEQGDSAMYLCASLPEWGQETQYFGPGTRLLVL.

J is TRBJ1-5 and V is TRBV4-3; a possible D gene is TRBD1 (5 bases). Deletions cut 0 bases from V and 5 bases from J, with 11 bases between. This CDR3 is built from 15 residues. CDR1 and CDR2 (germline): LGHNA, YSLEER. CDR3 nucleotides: TGCGCCAGCAGCCAAGATCCCTCGGGGGATCAGCCCCAGCATTTT. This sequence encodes CASSQDPSGDQPQHF.

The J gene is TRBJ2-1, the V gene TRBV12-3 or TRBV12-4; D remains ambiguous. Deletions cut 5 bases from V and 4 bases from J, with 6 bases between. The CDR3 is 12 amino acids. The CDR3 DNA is TGTGCCAGCAGTAAATCGTACAATGAGCAGTTCTTC. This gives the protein CASSKSYNEQFF.

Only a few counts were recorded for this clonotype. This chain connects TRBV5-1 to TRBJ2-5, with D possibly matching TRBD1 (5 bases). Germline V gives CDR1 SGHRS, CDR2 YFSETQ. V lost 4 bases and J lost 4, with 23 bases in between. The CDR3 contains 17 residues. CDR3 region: CASSVGDRPSLIETQYF. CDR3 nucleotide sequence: TGCGCCAGCAGCGTAGGCGACAGACCCAGCCTTATAGAGACCCAGTACTTC.

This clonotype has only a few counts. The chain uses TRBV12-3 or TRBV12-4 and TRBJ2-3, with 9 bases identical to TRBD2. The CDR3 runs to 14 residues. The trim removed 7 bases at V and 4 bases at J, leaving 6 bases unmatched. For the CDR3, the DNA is TGTGCCAGCAACCCGGGACTAGCATCAGATACGCAGTATTTT. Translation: CASNPGLASDTQYF.

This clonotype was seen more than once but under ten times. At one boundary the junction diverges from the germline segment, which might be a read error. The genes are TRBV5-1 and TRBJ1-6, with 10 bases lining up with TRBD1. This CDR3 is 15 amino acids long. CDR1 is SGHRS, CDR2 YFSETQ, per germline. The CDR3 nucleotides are TGCGCCAGCGGCTTGGAGGACAGGGGGTTATCGCCCCTCCACTTT. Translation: CASGLEDRGLSPLHF.

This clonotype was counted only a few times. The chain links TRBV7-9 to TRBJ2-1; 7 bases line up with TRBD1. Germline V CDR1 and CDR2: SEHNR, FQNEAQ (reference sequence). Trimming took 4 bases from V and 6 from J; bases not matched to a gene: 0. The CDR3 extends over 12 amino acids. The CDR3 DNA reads TGTGCCAGCAGCTCAGGGGGCAATGAGCAGTTCTTC. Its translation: CASSSGGNEQFF.

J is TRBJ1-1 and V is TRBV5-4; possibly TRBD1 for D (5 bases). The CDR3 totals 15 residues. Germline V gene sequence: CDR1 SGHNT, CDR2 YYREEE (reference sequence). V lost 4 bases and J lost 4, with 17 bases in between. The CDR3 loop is CASSPALPTATEAFF. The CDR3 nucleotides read TGTGCCAGCAGCCCGGCACTCCCGACAGCCACTGAAGCTTTCTTT.

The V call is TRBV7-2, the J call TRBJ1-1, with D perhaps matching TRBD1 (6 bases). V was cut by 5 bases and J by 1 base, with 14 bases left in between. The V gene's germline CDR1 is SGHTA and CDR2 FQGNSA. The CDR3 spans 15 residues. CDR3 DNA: TGTGCCAGCAGCATTCAGGGAGGGGGGAACACTGAAGCTTTCTTT. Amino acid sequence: CASSIQGGGNTEAFF.

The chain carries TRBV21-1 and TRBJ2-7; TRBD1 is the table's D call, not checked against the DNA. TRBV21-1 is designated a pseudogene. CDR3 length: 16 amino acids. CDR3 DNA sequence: TGTGCCAGCAATCCCCTCCGGACAGGGTGCATGGACGAGCAGTACGTC. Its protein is CASNPLRTGCMDEQYV.

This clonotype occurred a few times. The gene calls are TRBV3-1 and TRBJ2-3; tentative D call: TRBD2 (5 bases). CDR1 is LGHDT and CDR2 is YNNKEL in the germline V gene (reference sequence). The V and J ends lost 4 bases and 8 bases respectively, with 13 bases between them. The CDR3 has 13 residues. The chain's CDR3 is CASSLALLATQYF. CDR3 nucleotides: TGTGCCAGCAGCCTAGCGCTTTTAGCTACGCAGTATTTT.

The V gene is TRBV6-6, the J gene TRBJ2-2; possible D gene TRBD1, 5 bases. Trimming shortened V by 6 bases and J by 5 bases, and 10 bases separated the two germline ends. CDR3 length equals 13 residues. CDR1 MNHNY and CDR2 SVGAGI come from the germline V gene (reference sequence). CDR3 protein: CASRLQGTGELFF. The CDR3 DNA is TGTGCCAGCAGACTTCAGGGTACCGGGGAGCTGTTTTTT.

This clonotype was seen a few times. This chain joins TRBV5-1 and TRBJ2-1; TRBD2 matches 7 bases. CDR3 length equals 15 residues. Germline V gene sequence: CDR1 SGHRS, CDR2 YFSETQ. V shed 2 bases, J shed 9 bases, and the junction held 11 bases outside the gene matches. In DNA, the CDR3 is TGCGCCAGCAGCTTCTCGGAGCGGGGAACGGGTGAGCAGTTCTTC. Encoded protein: CASSFSERGTGEQFF.

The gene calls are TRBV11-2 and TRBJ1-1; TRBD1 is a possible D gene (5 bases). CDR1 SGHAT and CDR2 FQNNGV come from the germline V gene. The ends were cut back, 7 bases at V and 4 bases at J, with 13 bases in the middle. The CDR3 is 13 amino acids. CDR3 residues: CASIFWGGTEAFF. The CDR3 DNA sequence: TGTGCCAGCATTTTTTGGGGGGGCACTGAAGCTTTCTTT.

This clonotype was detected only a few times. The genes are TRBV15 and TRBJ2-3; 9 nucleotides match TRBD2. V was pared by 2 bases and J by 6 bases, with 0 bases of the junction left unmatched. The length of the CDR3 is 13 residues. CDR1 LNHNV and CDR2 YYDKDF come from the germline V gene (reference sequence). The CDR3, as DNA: TGTGCCACCAGCAGAAGCGGGAGGGATACGCAGTATTTT. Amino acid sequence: CATSRSGRDTQYF.

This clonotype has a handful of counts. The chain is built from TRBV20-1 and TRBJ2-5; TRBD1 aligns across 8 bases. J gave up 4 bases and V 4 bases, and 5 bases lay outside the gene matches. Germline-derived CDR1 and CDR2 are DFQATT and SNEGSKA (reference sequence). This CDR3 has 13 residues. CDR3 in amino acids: CSAKTGVTETQYF. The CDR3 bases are TGCAGTGCTAAGACAGGGGTAACAGAGACCCAGTACTTC.

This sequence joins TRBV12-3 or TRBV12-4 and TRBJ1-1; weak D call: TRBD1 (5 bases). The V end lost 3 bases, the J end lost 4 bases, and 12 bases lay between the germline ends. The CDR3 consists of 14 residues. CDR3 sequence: CASSFSGAGTEAFF. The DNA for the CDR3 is TGTGCCAGCAGTTTCTCTGGGGCCGGCACTGAAGCTTTCTTT.

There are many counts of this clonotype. CDR3 bases: TGTGCCAGCAGTTTATCCCGCAGGGAAGAGACCCAGTACTTC. As protein: CASSLSRREETQYF. V is TRBV27 and J is TRBJ2-5, with a possible D match to TRBD1 (5 bases). There are 14 residues in the CDR3. Germline V gives CDR1 MNHEY, CDR2 SMNVEV (reference sequence). Between the trimmed V and J ends, which lost 0 bases and 3 bases, there was a span of 8 bases.

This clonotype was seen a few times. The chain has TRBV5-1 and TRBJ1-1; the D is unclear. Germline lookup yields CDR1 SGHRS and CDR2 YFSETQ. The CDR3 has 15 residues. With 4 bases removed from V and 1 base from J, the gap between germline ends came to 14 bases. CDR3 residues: CASSTSDYRNTEAFF. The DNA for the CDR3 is TGCGCCAGCAGCACGTCAGACTACCGGAACACTGAAGCTTTCTTT.